This note documents a single T cell receptor beta chain sequence. Its specificity is not known. This record comes from a study of T-cell reconstitution after alpha-beta-depleted transplantation in children. The CDR3 is made up of 15 amino acids. Germline loops: CDR1 DFQATT, CDR2 SNEGSKA (reference sequence). Trimming cost V 0 bases and J 1 base; bases outside gene matches: 6. The TCRbeta library incorporated unique molecular identifiers. TCRdb itself ran the PCR reads through MiXCR, one entry per CDR3 protein. Of 250,000 to 400,000 distinct CDR3 sequences listed, over 20% are singletons. Overall study findings and caveats: Counts and diversity of T cells one year after transplant came mostly from newly produced T cells. Several hundred expanded graft clones reportedly supplied alpha-beta T cells about two months after transplant. Day-60 TCRbeta diversity that was high in some patients was derived from surviving recipient T cells and thymic progenitors.

The TCR originated in a male patient aged 10 to 17 who had a stem cell transplant for acute lymphoblastic leukemia, so the T cells may come from the graft donor. The V call is TRBV20-1, the J call TRBJ2-7, with 7 bases fitting TRBD1. Sequenced here: PBMCs, mostly from graft donor cells, sampled 180 days after TCRalphabeta/CD19-depleted stem cell transplant. The CDR3 is CSARDERGPSYEQYF. The CDR3 DNA sequence: TGCAGTGCTAGAGATGAGAGGGGGCCTTCCTACGAGCAGTACTTC.